This T cell receptor (beta chain) is from a study of blood T cell repertoires in COVID-19 (dated by TCRdb to 2020 to 2022). Study-wide context: The collaborator samples originated in the United States, Italy and Spain and spanned the acute and convalescent phases of COVID-19. The material from the prospective study consisted of cDNA or gDNA derived from T cells, B-cell-depleted T cells, or PBMCs. The dataset comprised deeply sampled blood TCRbeta repertoires from subjects exposed to, actively infected with, or recovered from COVID-19. The repertoires were made available in a free public database intended to serve as a resource for research on the immune response to SARS-CoV-2. Samples were obtained from the ongoing ImmuneRACE study (first 160 participants) and from some 1,300 subjects provided by 6 global collaborators. The sample metadata nearly always contained a de-identified subject ID, COVID-19 status, age in years and sex. Where HLA class I and class II types were available, the types were taken from metadata supplied by the sample provider, not from assay-based typing.

Participants in the prospective study were enrolled through a virtual design, were aged about 18 to 89 years, and lived in 24 United States geographic areas. In the prospective study, participants were assigned to cohorts based on the clinical history participants reported in a screening survey and a study questionnaire. For ImmuneRACE Cohort 3, a participant was defined as recovered based on two consecutive negative NP/OP PCR tests, clearance by a healthcare professional, or resolution of symptoms. Mobile phlebotomists in the prospective study collected whole blood, serum and a nasopharyngeal or oropharyngeal swab from every participant. Prospective study participants could optionally give additional blood draws and questionnaires over a roughly 2-month period. Blood samples from the prospective study were shipped frozen or at room temperature prior to DNA extraction. General findings and caveats noted by the study authors: The quantity of clinical and demographic metadata differed by source and by participant and was supplied without curation.

The immunoSEQ Assay, a bias-controlled multiplex PCR, was used to amplify TCRbeta CDR3 regions from genomic DNA. Per the source publication's procedure: The number of nucleated cells in each sample was estimated by amplification of reference gene primers within the assay. To quantify the absolute abundance of each unique TCRbeta CDR3 rearrangement, sequence reads were collapsed and filtered. For each sample, productive Simpson clonality was calculated by taking the square root of Simpson's diversity index across productive rearrangements. This is the immuneACCESS table as TCRdb keeps it, with only in-frame sequences that have V and J called. A part of the clones is gone; compared with another copy, unresolved V genes explain less than half, and the rest is unexplained. From that table come the V and J calls and clone size; the DNA was used to work out D and trimming. This sample gives a few hundred thousand clones in total; 70% to 90% of them show up just once. The top ten constitute under 6.5% of the sample.

Notes on this clone: Its antigen is still unknown. No much larger clone is present one base from it, and per-base qualities are unavailable.

The specimen was PBMCs or T cells enriched from blood (not recorded which). The TCR sequence derives from a woman in her 30s who had recovered from COVID-19.

The CDR3 sequence is CASRTKGGSYGYTF. At the DNA level, the sequence is TGTGCCAGCAGAACAAAAGGGGGCTCCTATGGCTACACCTTC. The sequence is built from TRBV5-4 and TRBJ1-2; 7 bases in the middle match TRBD1. V lost 5 bases and J lost 4 bases, and the count of bases not matched to a germline gene is 8. The CDR3 holds 14 amino acids from the cysteine to the phenylalanine. Of all the DNA, just the CDR3 is kept, 42 bases in frame from base 1. CDR1 and CDR2 were assigned from the germline V gene (reference sequence) as SGHNT and YYREEE.